What follows describes a single T cell receptor beta chain. From the 5' RACE reads, TCRdb called clonotypes with MiXCR, one entry per CDR3 protein. The sample contains around 1.7 million distinct CDR3 sequences, about 32% of which appear only once. The germline V gene has CDR1 SGHRS and CDR2 YFSETQ. This CDR3 is built from 15 residues. V dropped 3 bases and J dropped 1; count of bases not matched to a gene: 3. The source of the sample is a study of identical twins. The chain joins TRBV5-1 to TRBJ2-3, with 9 bases identical to TRBD1. Sequencing input: cord blood. The clonotype comes from a newborn girl in good health. In DNA form, the CDR3 reads TGCGCCAGCAGCTGGACAGGGGCTGGCACAGATACGCAGTATTTT. Translating it yields CASSWTGAGTDTQYF.